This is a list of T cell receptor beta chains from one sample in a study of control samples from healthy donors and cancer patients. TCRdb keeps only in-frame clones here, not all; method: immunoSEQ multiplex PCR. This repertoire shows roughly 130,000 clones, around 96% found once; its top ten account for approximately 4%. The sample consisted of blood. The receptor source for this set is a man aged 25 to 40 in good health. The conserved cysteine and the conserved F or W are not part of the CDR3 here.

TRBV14 ASSPTTAGLGYEQY
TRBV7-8 ASSLEGASYNEQF
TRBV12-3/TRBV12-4 ASSPTINYGYT
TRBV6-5 ASRTGTGNYEQY
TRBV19 AALRGTEAF
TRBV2 ASSPDRVKAGNTIY
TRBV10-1 ASSERDRGETQY
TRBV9 ASSAGGGGENTEAF
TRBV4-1 ASSQAGGAGYEQY
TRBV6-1 ASSEGDRVNTEAF
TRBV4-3 ASSLGLGLSGELF
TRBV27 ASGQGGDQPQH
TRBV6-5 ASSDTADGYT
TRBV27 ATRRLADTEAF
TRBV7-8 ASSLRDRVPEAF
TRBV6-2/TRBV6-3 ASSYRGQGYGYT
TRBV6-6 ASRPGALSYNEQF
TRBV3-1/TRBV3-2 ASSQTGTNSNQPQH
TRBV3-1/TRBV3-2 ASSQGGGPSRGANYGYT
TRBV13 ASSLYPGLRGTDTQY
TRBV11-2 ASSPSSGGAREQY
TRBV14 ASSRQSYTEAF
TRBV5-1 ASSSLIAVTGELF
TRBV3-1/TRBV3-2 ASSLGSPGGVEKLF
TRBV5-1 ASTPRGGSGNTIY
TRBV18 ASSPLGDTQY
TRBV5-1 ASSPLLAGGTKNIQY
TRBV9 ASSVSQSYNSPLH
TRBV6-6 ASSWTSGGGEQY
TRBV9 ASSRSGVDEKLF
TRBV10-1 ASSELSGVSDTEAF
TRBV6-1 ASSGGRGAPNSPLH
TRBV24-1 ATLSKSWVVDEQY
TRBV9 ASSAGGRVNEQF
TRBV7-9 ASSSEGGFAAF
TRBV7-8 ASSLITGEKLF